This T cell receptor (beta chain) was obtained from a study of molecular identifiers for immune sequencing clone quantification. V was trimmed by 1 base and J by 4 bases, leaving 11 bases between them. Germline V gives CDR1 LGHNA, CDR2 YSLEER. This CDR3 is built from 15 residues. In preparing bulk TCR libraries, previously described methods and listed TCR primers were used. TCRdb re-called the PCR reads through MiXCR, storing one row per CDR3 protein. The data contain 490,000 or so distinct CDR3 sequences, 25% of them singletons. Material for sequencing was naive CD8+ T cells from blood, with Jurkat cell RNA spiked in. This sample's subset: FACS-sorted CD8+CD4-CCR7+CD45RA+ naive T cells. The source of this sequence is a human donor in good health. Some libraries in this study had Jurkat cell RNA spiked in. The genes are TRBV4-3 and TRBJ1-3; weak D call: TRBD1 (6 bases). CDR3 sequence (DNA): TGCGCCAGCAGCCAAGGAACAGGGTTCGGAAACACCATATATTTT. Translating it yields CASSQGTGFGNTIYF.